The next 22 T cell receptor beta chains were all read from a single sample in a study of blood T cell repertoires in COVID-19. This table comes from immunoSEQ multiplex PCR, and its TCRdb copy is limited to in-frame clones, with some not included. This sample yields roughly 100,000 clones, of which 85% to 90% are seen a single time; around 4.2% belongs to the top ten. The specimen was peripheral blood. The receptor source for this set is a human donor with COVID-19, enrolled during active disease. The donor label of this sample is uncertain.

The chain combines TRBV3-1 (or the pseudogene TRBV3-2) with TRBJ2-5; D not resolved. Trimming stripped 2 bases from V and 1 base from J, with 8 bases between. Looked up from germline, CDR1 is LGHDT and CDR2 is YNNKEL (reference sequence). The CDR3 loop spans 14 amino acids. The CDR3 nucleotides read TGTGCCAGCAGCCAACAACCCGGCCAAGAGACCCAGTACTTC. Amino acids: CASSQQPGQETQYF.

In its sample, this clone was seen a few times. The rearrangement uses TRBV3-1 (or the pseudogene TRBV3-2) and TRBJ1-1; no definite D call. V was shortened by 1 base and J by 7 bases, with 4 bases between the two germline ends. The CDR3 sequence is 11 residues long. In germline, CDR1 is LGHDT, CDR2 YNNKEL (reference sequence). The CDR3 loop is CASSQVHEAFF. The CDR3 DNA reads TGTGCCAGCAGCCAAGTCCATGAAGCTTTCTTT.

This rearrangement joins TRBV6-2 or TRBV6-3 to TRBJ1-5; no reliable D call. This CDR3 has 13 amino acids. Germline values: CDR1 MNHEY, CDR2 SVGEGT. V gave up 6 bases and J gave up 4 bases, with 10 bases separating them. The CDR3 DNA is TGTGCCAGCAGCCTTGCGGAAAATCAGCCCCAGCATTTT. This translates into CASSLAENQPQHF.

A remark on this clone: Distinct nucleotide sequences in the sample also encode this CDR3. The chain joins TRBV10-3 to TRBJ2-5; possible D gene TRBD2, 6 bases. Germline values: CDR1 ENHRY, CDR2 SYGVKD. V was trimmed by 0 bases and J by 2 bases, leaving 7 bases between them. The CDR3 is 14 residues long. The CDR3 DNA reads TGTGCCATCAGTGAGTCCGGGGGACAAGAGACCCAGTACTTC. Translating it yields CAISESGGQETQYF.

The V and J genes are TRBV7-2 and TRBJ2-4, with D maybe TRBD1 (6 bases). Trimming shortened V by 1 base and J by 9 bases, and 13 bases separated the two germline ends. This CDR3 region has 14 residues. Germline CDR1 is SGHTA and CDR2 is FQGNSA. The CDR3 protein is CASSLGGPGAIQYF. The CDR3 coding sequence is TGTGCCAGCAGCTTAGGGGGGCCAGGAGCCATTCAGTACTTC.

The CDR3 DNA follows: TGTGCCAGCAGTTTTAGTGTCTTTAACTATGGCTACACCTTC. Residues: CASSFSVFNYGYTF. J is TRBJ1-2 and V is TRBV7-2; D gene unclear. Germline V gene data show CDR1 as SGHTA and CDR2 as FQGNSA. The V end lost 6 bases, the J end lost 1 base, and 12 bases lay between the germline ends. The CDR3 is 14 amino acids.

This clone was observed once. J is TRBJ1-1 and V is TRBV4-1; D gene unclear. This CDR3 region has 16 residues. From germline, CDR1 is MGHRA and CDR2 YSYEKL. V was clipped by 4 bases and J by 0 bases, with 15 bases between them. The CDR3 is CASSPRSLELNTEAFF. The CDR3 DNA reads as TGCGCCAGCAGCCCACGGTCCCTTGAATTGAACACTGAAGCTTTCTTT.

This clone has more than one count but fewer than ten. This rearrangement joins TRBV9 to TRBJ2-2; 11 bases line up with TRBD1. CDR3 size: 16 residues. Germline-derived CDR1 and CDR2 are SGDLS and YYNGEE. The J segment lost 4 bases and the V segment lost 3 bases, leaving 5 bases of the junction unmatched. The CDR3 nucleotides read TGTGCCAGCAGCGCCTGGACAGGGGGCGGCACCGGGGAGCTGTTTTTT. Translated: CASSAWTGGGTGELFF.

The chain joins TRBV6-5 to TRBJ1-6; 9 nucleotides match TRBD1. V lost 5 bases to trimming and J lost 8 bases; unmatched junction nucleotides: 1. CDR3 length: 13 residues. Per germline, CDR1 MNHEY and CDR2 SVGAGI. CDR3: CASSRDRDSPLHF. CDR3 bases: TGTGCCAGCAGTAGGGACAGGGATTCACCCCTCCACTTT.

CDR3: CASSQAGTALLEQYF. For the CDR3, the DNA is TGTGCCAGCAGCCAAGCCGGGACAGCTCTCCTGGAGCAGTACTTC. This rearrangement joins TRBV3-1 (or the pseudogene TRBV3-2) to TRBJ2-7; TRBD1 matches 7 bases. Germline-derived CDR1 and CDR2 are LGHDT and YNNKEL (reference sequence). The length of the CDR3 is 15 residues. With V trimmed by 1 base and J by 7 bases, 10 bases remained unmatched.

The chain carries TRBV11-2 and TRBJ1-5, with D hard to call. Germline V CDR1 and CDR2: SGHAT, FQNNGV. CDR3 length: 13 residues. V dropped 0 bases and J dropped 4 bases, with 4 bases sitting between them. The CDR3 DNA reads as TGTGCCAGCAGCTTAGATCTTAATCAGCCCCAGCATTTT. It translates to CASSLDLNQPQHF.

The table lists this clone with a few counts. The rearrangement links TRBV6-5 to TRBJ1-2, with D unresolved. V was shortened by 7 bases and J by 3 bases, with 15 bases between the two germline ends. Germline lookup yields CDR1 MNHEY and CDR2 SVGAGI. This CDR3 contains 14 residues. The CDR3 is CASTLEVVDYGYTF. In nucleotides, the CDR3 is TGTGCCAGCACACTTGAGGTGGTCGACTATGGCTACACCTTC.

The V gene is TRBV7-8, the J gene TRBJ1-2; D unresolved. The V end was cut by 0 bases, the J end by 8 bases, with 7 bases between. Per the germline V gene, CDR1 is SGHVS and CDR2 is FQNEAQ. CDR3 length equals 12 residues. The chain's CDR3 is CASSLASGGYTF. The CDR3 bases are TGTGCCAGCAGCTTAGCGTCGGGAGGCTACACCTTC.

The gene calls are TRBV5-1 and TRBJ1-4, with no clear D. The CDR3 is 14 amino acids. CDR1 is SGHRS and CDR2 is YFSETQ in the germline V gene. V dropped 2 bases and J dropped 0 bases, with 5 bases sitting between them. CDR3 sequence: CASSLHATNEKLFF. The CDR3 DNA reads TGCGCCAGCAGCTTACACGCAACTAATGAAAAACTGTTTTTT.

This chain connects TRBV6-5 to TRBJ1-4; D call uncertain. Germline V lookup: CDR1 MNHEY, CDR2 SVGAGI. V dropped 6 bases and J dropped 4 bases, with 9 bases sitting between them. The CDR3 is 13 amino acids. The CDR3 here is CASSQKYNEKLFF. CDR3 DNA: TGTGCCAGCAGCCAGAAATATAATGAAAAACTGTTTTTT.

The chain carries TRBV30 and TRBJ1-5, with TRBD1 identical over 11 bases. This CDR3 comprises 16 residues. Trimming took 2 bases from V and 5 from J; bases not matched to a gene: 8. CDR1 and CDR2 (germline): GTSNPN, SVGIG (reference sequence). This CDR3 reads CAWSFYGQGADQPQHF. The CDR3 bases are TGTGCCTGGAGTTTCTATGGACAGGGGGCAGATCAGCCCCAGCATTTT.

CDR3 nucleotides: TGTGCCAGCAAGCAGGAGACAGGCACAGATACGCAGTATTTT. Residues: CASKQETGTDTQYF. The chain has TRBV5-4 and TRBJ2-3, with D tentatively TRBD1 (5 bases). The V end lost 6 bases, the J end lost 1 base, and 12 bases lay between the germline ends. Germline V gives CDR1 SGHNT, CDR2 YYREEE (reference sequence). The CDR3 has 14 residues.

This chain links TRBV6-5 with TRBJ1-2; 9 bases map to TRBD1. The CDR3 consists of 15 residues. V shed 1 base, J shed 4 bases, and the junction held 4 bases outside the gene matches. Germline V CDR1 and CDR2: MNHEY, SVGAGI. The CDR3 here is CASSYYTGGSYGYTF. CDR3 DNA sequence: TGTGCCAGCAGTTACTACACAGGGGGCAGCTATGGCTACACCTTC.

The chain couples TRBV28 to TRBJ1-4; 8 bases are shared with TRBD1. CDR3 length: 16 amino acids. V lost 6 bases to trimming and J lost 4 bases; unmatched junction nucleotides: 10. Germline assignment: CDR1 MDHEN and CDR2 SYDVKM. CDR3 loop: CASRFSGTGYNEKLFF. CDR3 nucleotides: TGTGCCAGCAGATTCTCCGGGACAGGCTATAATGAAAAACTGTTTTTT. The complete variable domain, with remaining parts taken from reference TRBV28 and TRBJ1-4, reads DVKVTQSSRYLVKRTGEKVFLECVQDMDHENMFWYRQDPGLGLRLIYFSYDVKMKEKGDIPEGYSVSREKKERFSLILESASTNQTSMYLCASRFSGTGYNEKLFFGSGTQLSVL.

The V call is TRBV7-9, the J call TRBJ1-4; possible D gene TRBD1, 5 bases. CDR3 length: 16 amino acids. Per germline, CDR1 SEHNR and CDR2 FQNEAQ (reference sequence). Trimming left V 3 bases short and J 4 bases short, with 15 bases between. CDR3 sequence reads: CASSFAGSAGNEKLFF. CDR3 in DNA: TGTGCCAGCAGCTTCGCAGGGTCGGCTGGTAATGAAAAACTGTTTTTT.

The rearrangement joins TRBV6-1 to TRBJ1-1, with TRBD1 matching 9 bases. Germline CDR1 MNHNS, CDR2 SASEGT. This CDR3 region has 16 residues. V lost 4 bases to trimming and J lost 5 bases; unmatched junction nucleotides: 11. The DNA for the CDR3 is TGTGCCAGCAGTGGGGAGGGGTCGACAGGGGGAACTGAAGCTTTCTTT. Its translation is CASSGEGSTGGTEAFF.

The V call is TRBV7-3, the J call TRBJ1-1; 7 bases match TRBD1. Germline CDR1 and CDR2: SGHTA and FQGTGA. The CDR3 is 13 amino acids. Trimming removed 5 bases from V and 1 base from J; junction bases left unmatched: 1. The CDR3 sequence is CASSRTGNTEAFF. CDR3 bases: TGTGCCAGCAGCCGGACAGGGAACACTGAAGCTTTCTTT.